Below are 31 T cell receptor beta chains sequenced from a single sample in a study of T cells in Graves' hyperthyroidism and ophthalmopathy. RNA transcripts yielded amplified TCR beta CDR3 regions. A first-round RT-PCR of the TCR CDR3 used the HTBI primer set. TCRdb independently ran MiXCR on the multiplex PCR reads; one entry per CDR3 protein. The sample has roughly 800,000 distinct CDR3 sequences, 38% seen once. The sequenced sample consisted of blood. Every receptor here comes from a man younger than 35 with Graves' hyperthyroidism.

This chain joins TRBV11-2 and TRBJ2-2; D could derive from TRBD1 or TRBD2 (5 bases each). Germline V gives CDR1 SGHAT, CDR2 FQNNGV. Deletions cut 4 bases from V and 5 bases from J, with 17 bases between. CDR3 length equals 16 residues. In nucleotides, the CDR3 is TGTGCCAGCAGCTGGCTGACGGGACGGGGAACCGGGGAGCTGTTTTTT. It codes for CASSWLTGRGTGELFF. The variable domain in full, with the rest retrieved from reference TRBV11-2 and TRBJ2-2, is EAGVAQSPRYKIIEKRQSVAFWCNPISGHATLYWYQQILGQGPKLLIQFQNNGVVDDSQLPKDRFSAERLKGVDSTLKIQPAKLEDSAVYLCASSWLTGRGTGELFFGEGSRLTVL.

This chain connects TRBV25-1 to TRBJ1-6; 9 nucleotides align to TRBD1. Trimming at V came to 6 bases and at J to 10 bases, leaving 7 bases not matched to a gene. CDR3 length equals 14 residues. CDR1 and CDR2 from the germline V gene are MGHDK and SYGVNS. The CDR3 loop reads CASSGTGNHSPLHF. The CDR3 region has the DNA TGTGCCAGCAGCGGGACAGGGAATCACTCACCCCTCCACTTT.

This clonotype has only a few counts. The chain combines TRBV6-5 with TRBJ1-1; 7 positions match TRBD1. Germline loops: CDR1 MNHEY, CDR2 SVGAGI. There are 12 residues in the CDR3. V trimming: 5 bases; J trimming: 12 bases; junction bases outside the gene matches: 9. Here the CDR3 reads CASSRGEGATFF. The CDR3 nucleotides read TGTGCCAGCAGTCGTGGGGAGGGGGCAACTTTCTTT.

At least ten counts were recorded for this clonotype. The chain employs TRBV9 and TRBJ2-5; 8 nucleotides agree with TRBD2. The CDR3 spans 15 residues. Unmatched junction bases numbered 5, after V lost 0 bases and J lost 4 bases. Germline assignment: CDR1 SGDLS and CDR2 YYNGEE. CDR3 nucleotide sequence: TGTGCCAGCAGCGTAGGAGGTAGCGGGACAGAGACCCAGTACTTC. This gives the protein CASSVGGSGTETQYF.

A note on this clonotype: Possible read error: a much larger clone is one base away. The chain employs TRBV2 and TRBJ1-5; a weak D match, TRBD1 (5 bases). The germline gives CDR1 SNHLY, CDR2 FYNNEI. Trimming left V 4 bases short and J 1 base short, with 17 bases between. This CDR3 has 17 amino acids. CDR3 DNA sequence: TGTGCCAGCAGTGGATATGGGGACGGTGGGAGCAATCAGCCCCAGCATTTT. It codes for CASSGYGDGGSNQPQHF.

This clonotype was recorded at least ten times. This chain connects TRBV29-1 to TRBJ1-1; no firm D call. The CDR3 has 11 residues. Germline loops: CDR1 SQVTM, CDR2 ANQGSEA. With 5 bases removed from V and 0 bases from J, the gap between germline ends came to 4 bases. The CDR3 reads CSVLMNTEAFF. CDR3 sequence (DNA): TGCAGCGTTCTAATGAACACTGAAGCTTTCTTT.

This clonotype came up many times. The V call is TRBV15, the J call TRBJ1-1; D not certain. Trimming took off 0 bases at V and 7 bases at J, with 12 bases between the two ends. This CDR3 has 14 residues. The germline gives CDR1 LNHNV, CDR2 YYDKDF (reference sequence). The CDR3 bases are TGTGCCACCAGCAGAGAAGGCGGGGAACTTGAAGCTTTCTTT. It encodes CATSREGGELEAFF.

This clonotype was seen many times. The rearrangement uses TRBV19 and TRBJ1-1; D ambiguous. Trimming took off 5 bases at V and 0 bases at J, with 13 bases between the two ends. This CDR3 has 15 amino acids. Germline V CDR1 and CDR2: LNHDA, SQIVND (reference sequence). CDR3: CASSDYLKMNTEAFF. Here the CDR3 DNA reads TGTGCCAGTAGTGATTACCTGAAGATGAACACTGAAGCTTTCTTT.

This chain connects TRBV20-1 to TRBJ1-4; D is possibly TRBD1 (5 bases). The CDR3 spans 16 residues. Trimming removed 5 bases from V and 5 bases from J, with 21 bases in between. CDR1 and CDR2 from the germline V gene are DFQATT and SNEGSKA (reference sequence). The CDR3 loop is CSAARDSGTDNEKLFF. Here the CDR3 DNA reads TGCAGTGCTGCCCGAGACTCAGGGACCGACAATGAAAAACTGTTTTTT.

This clonotype was picked up one time. V is TRBV6-6 and J is TRBJ1-6, with TRBD1 as a possible D gene (6 bases). Trimming pared 5 bases from V and 14 bases from J, leaving 19 bases between. The CDR3 totals 14 residues. Germline assignment: CDR1 MNHNY and CDR2 SVGAGI (reference sequence). The CDR3 DNA reads TGTGCCAGCAGTGAAGGGACATGGACTTTGGCCCTCCACTTT. Amino acids: CASSEGTWTLALHF.

The V gene is TRBV10-3, the J gene TRBJ1-1, with D unclear. CDR1 and CDR2 from the germline V gene are ENHRY and SYGVKD. Trimming removed 10 bases at V and 1 base at J, with 10 bases between. The CDR3 has 12 amino acids. The CDR3 nucleotides are TGTGCCACCGGGAGCGGGAACACTGAAGCTTTCTTT. This sequence encodes CATGSGNTEAFF.

This chain links TRBV11-2 with TRBJ2-7, with TRBD2 identical over 7 bases. CDR1 SGHAT and CDR2 FQNNGV come from the germline V gene. The V segment lost 1 base and the J segment 0 bases; nucleotides outside the gene matches: 3. This CDR3 comprises 15 residues. The chain's CDR3 is CASSLGGGLSYEQYF. Here the CDR3 DNA reads TGTGCCAGCAGCTTAGGGGGGGGACTCTCCTACGAGCAGTACTTC.

In its sample, this clonotype was seen many times. For the CDR3, the DNA is TGTGCCAGCAGCCACGGACAGCTCGGCACTGAAGCTTTCTTT. Translated, it gives CASSHGQLGTEAFF. The chain is built from TRBV7-9 and TRBJ1-1; TRBD1 might be the D (6 bases). V gave up 5 bases and J gave up 4 bases, with 14 bases separating them. The CDR3 sequence is 14 residues long. Germline lookup yields CDR1 SEHNR and CDR2 FQNEAQ (reference sequence).

This clonotype was seen at least ten times. V and J are TRBV29-1 and TRBJ1-4; the match to TRBD1 covers 9 bases. Germline values: CDR1 SQVTM, CDR2 ANQGSEA. Trimming at V came to 7 bases and at J to 0 bases, leaving 9 bases not matched to a gene. This CDR3 is 16 amino acids long. Here the CDR3 reads CSATTGGLATNEKLFF. CDR3 sequence (DNA): TGCAGCGCAACGACAGGGGGACTCGCAACTAATGAAAAACTGTTTTTT.

This clonotype was picked up a small number of times. This chain uses TRBV7-2 with TRBJ2-7, with TRBD1 matching over 7 bases. J gave up 3 bases and V 3 bases, and 11 bases lay outside the gene matches. This CDR3 is built from 16 residues. Per the germline V gene, CDR1 is SGHTA and CDR2 is FQGNSA. For the CDR3, the DNA is TGTGCCAGCAGCTTGACAGTCCGGGACAGATTCTACGAGCAGTACTTC. This gives the protein CASSLTVRDRFYEQYF.

The chain joins TRBV6-5 to TRBJ1-1, with D tentatively TRBD1 (6 bases). Germline lookup yields CDR1 MNHEY and CDR2 SVGAGI. The CDR3 is 13 residues long. V dropped 5 bases and J dropped 6 bases, with 13 bases sitting between them. The CDR3 region is CASSPGGPAEAFF. DNA of the CDR3: TGTGCCAGCAGTCCCGGGGGGCCCGCTGAAGCTTTCTTT.

The chain uses TRBV2 and TRBJ2-5; D gene uncertain. CDR1 and CDR2 from the germline V gene are SNHLY and FYNNEI. The CDR3 is 14 amino acids. The germline V and J ends were trimmed by 5 bases and 5 bases, with 15 bases remaining between them. CDR3 region: CASSPSVLLETQYF. As DNA, the CDR3 is TGTGCCAGCAGTCCATCGGTCCTTTTGGAGACCCAGTACTTC.

Worth noting for this clonotype: This may come from a read error, since a much larger clone is one base off. The CDR3 DNA follows: TGTGCCAACAGTCGCGGACAGGGAAGTATTCCTCAGCCCCAGCATTTT. It encodes CANSRGQGSIPQPQHF. This sequence joins TRBV2 and TRBJ1-5; 8 nucleotides match TRBD1. This CDR3 is built from 16 residues. The germline CDR1 and CDR2 sequences are SNHLY and FYNNEI.

The chain joins TRBV4-1 to TRBJ1-4, with 9 positions matching TRBD1. Germline assignment: CDR1 MGHRA and CDR2 YSYEKL. The CDR3 is made up of 15 amino acids. V shed 3 bases and J 8 bases; nucleotides not matched to a gene: 7. The CDR3 DNA sequence: TGCGCCAGCAGCCACATACAGGGGGCCGGGGAAAAACTGTTTTTT. Amino acids: CASSHIQGAGEKLFF.

This clonotype was observed a handful of times. Germline is not matched at one junction end, which may reflect a read error. The rearrangement joins TRBV5-1 to TRBJ2-7; D ambiguous. This CDR3 is built from 10 residues. CDR1 SGHRS and CDR2 YFSETQ come from the germline V gene. In nucleotides, the CDR3 is TGCGCCAGCAGCTTTAGAGCGTTGCACTTC. Protein: CASSFRALHF.

This chain uses TRBV7-2 with TRBJ1-4; TRBD1 is a possible D gene (6 bases). The ends were cut back, 5 bases at V and 4 bases at J, with 11 bases in the middle. The CDR3 runs 14 residues. The germline V gene encodes CDR1 SGHTA and CDR2 FQGNSA. The CDR3 region has the DNA TGTGCCAGCAGCGAACAGGGCGTTAATGAAAAACTGTTTTTT. Its translation: CASSEQGVNEKLFF.

At least ten counts were recorded for this clonotype. This chain links TRBV2 with TRBJ1-5; D possibly corresponds to TRBD1 (5 bases). V was cut by 8 bases and J by 7 bases, with 15 bases left in between. The CDR3 has 13 residues. The V gene's germline CDR1 is SNHLY and CDR2 FYNNEI. The CDR3: CASGAEGLQPQHF. CDR3 sequence (DNA): TGTGCCAGCGGGGCGGAGGGTTTACAGCCCCAGCATTTT.

The V gene is TRBV7-2, the J gene TRBJ1-2; D remains ambiguous. Trimming left V 1 base short and J 7 bases short, with 4 bases between. The CDR3 runs to 11 residues. Germline V lookup: CDR1 SGHTA, CDR2 FQGNSA. DNA of the CDR3: TGTGCCAGCAGCTTAGTGGCTGGCTACACCTTC. It codes for CASSLVAGYTF.

This clonotype turned up a few times. This chain joins TRBV7-9 and TRBJ2-7; D is uncertain. The CDR3 consists of 14 residues. With 5 bases removed from V and 3 bases from J, the gap between germline ends came to 14 bases. From germline, CDR1 is SEHNR and CDR2 FQNEAQ (reference sequence). This CDR3 is CASSPPGKYYEQYF. CDR3 bases: TGTGCCAGCAGCCCCCCAGGCAAGTACTACGAGCAGTACTTC.

This clonotype occurred a few times. This chain's CDR3 is CASSLDRGLDQPQHF. Written as DNA, the CDR3 is TGTGCCAGCAGTTTGGACAGGGGGTTAGATCAGCCCCAGCATTTT. J is TRBJ1-5 and V is TRBV7-2, with 10 bases aligning to TRBD1. Germline CDR1 reads SGHTA; CDR2 reads FQGNSA. The CDR3 is 15 residues long. The V and J ends lost 6 bases and 5 bases, in that order; junction bases with no gene match: 7.

Ten or more counts support this clonotype. V gene TRBV29-1 combines with J gene TRBJ1-1, with D perhaps matching TRBD1 (5 bases). The CDR3 has 14 amino acids. V gave up 6 bases and J gave up 1 base, with 15 bases separating them. The germline V gene encodes CDR1 SQVTM and CDR2 ANQGSEA. In nucleotides, the CDR3 is TGCAGCGTCGAAACGGGACGGAAGAACACTGAAGCTTTCTTT. This encodes CSVETGRKNTEAFF. The full variable domain, its missing parts supplied by reference TRBV29-1 and TRBJ1-1, is SAVISQKPSRDICQRGTSLTIQCQVDSQVTMMFWYRQQPGQSLTLIATANQGSEATYESGFVIDKFPISRPNLTFSTLTVSNMSPEDSSIYLCSVETGRKNTEAFFGQGTRLTVV.

The chain is built from TRBV24-1 and TRBJ2-5; D might be TRBD1 (6 bases). V dropped 3 bases and J dropped 9 bases, with 16 bases sitting between them. The CDR3 totals 14 residues. Germline CDR1 and CDR2: KGHDR and SFDVKD. The CDR3 nucleotides are TGTGCCACCAGTGATCAGGGGAATCGGCAGCCCCAGTACTTC. Translating gives CATSDQGNRQPQYF.

V usage is TRBV29-1 and J usage is TRBJ1-1; D is possibly TRBD1 (5 bases). This CDR3 comprises 13 residues. Germline CDR1 SQVTM, CDR2 ANQGSEA. V gave up 8 bases and J gave up 6 bases, with 19 bases separating them. Here the CDR3 reads CSIRSGARAEAFF. The CDR3 DNA reads TGCAGCATCCGCTCTGGGGCCCGAGCTGAAGCTTTCTTT.

This clonotype showed up many times. The gene calls are TRBV20-1 and TRBJ1-2; D is uncertain. V shed 5 bases and J shed 2 bases, with 12 bases lying between them. The CDR3 spans 13 residues. Germline V gene sequence: CDR1 DFQATT, CDR2 SNEGSKA (reference sequence). The CDR3 loop reads CSARRIPNYGYTF. The CDR3 region has the DNA TGCAGTGCTCGCCGGATCCCGAACTATGGCTACACCTTC.

This clonotype appeared a few times. The chain uses TRBV10-3 and TRBJ1-5, with TRBD1 matching 8 bases. In germline, CDR1 is ENHRY, CDR2 SYGVKD. The CDR3 sequence is 15 residues long. Trimming cost V 10 bases and J 4 bases; bases outside gene matches: 12. Written as DNA, the CDR3 is TGTGCCACTCATCCGGGACAGGCTGAAAATCAGCCCCAGCATTTT. This translates into CATHPGQAENQPQHF.

This clonotype has ten or more counts. In DNA form, the CDR3 reads TGTGCCACCAGCAGAGTAGACGGAAACAATCAGCCCCAGCATTTT. Amino acid sequence: CATSRVDGNNQPQHF. The rearrangement uses TRBV15 and TRBJ1-5; D not certain. V was trimmed by 1 base and J by 3 bases, leaving 10 bases between them. In germline, CDR1 is LNHNV, CDR2 YYDKDF (reference sequence). The CDR3 covers 15 residues.